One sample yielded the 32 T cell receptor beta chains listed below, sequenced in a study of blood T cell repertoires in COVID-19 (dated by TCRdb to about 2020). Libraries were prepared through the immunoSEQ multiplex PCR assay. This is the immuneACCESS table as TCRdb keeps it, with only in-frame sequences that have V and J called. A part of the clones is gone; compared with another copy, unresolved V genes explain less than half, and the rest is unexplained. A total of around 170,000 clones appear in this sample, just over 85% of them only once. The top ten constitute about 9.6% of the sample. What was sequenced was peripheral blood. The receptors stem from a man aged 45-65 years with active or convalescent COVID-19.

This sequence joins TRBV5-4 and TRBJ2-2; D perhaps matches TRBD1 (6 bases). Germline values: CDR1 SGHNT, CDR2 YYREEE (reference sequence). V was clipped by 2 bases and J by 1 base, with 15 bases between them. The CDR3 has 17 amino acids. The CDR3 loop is CASSFFGLGGNTGELFF. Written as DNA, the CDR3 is TGTGCCAGCAGCTTTTTCGGGTTAGGGGGGAACACCGGGGAGCTGTTTTTT.

The CDR3 DNA reads as TGCGCCAGCAGCCAAGATAGTGGGCCCAATTCACCCCTCCACTTT. Its protein is CASSQDSGPNSPLHF. The V gene is TRBV4-3, the J gene TRBJ1-6, with D unclear. Germline V gene data show CDR1 as LGHNA and CDR2 as YSLEER. There are 15 residues in the CDR3. Between the trimmed V and J ends, which lost 0 bases and 7 bases, there was a span of 10 bases.

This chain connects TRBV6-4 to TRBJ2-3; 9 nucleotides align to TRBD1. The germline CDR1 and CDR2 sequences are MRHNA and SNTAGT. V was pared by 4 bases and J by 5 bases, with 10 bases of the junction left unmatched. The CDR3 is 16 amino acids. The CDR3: CASSVTHRGLIDTQYF. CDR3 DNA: TGTGCCAGCAGTGTTACCCACAGGGGGCTGATAGATACGCAGTATTTT.

CDR3 sequence: CASSQDSRWGQNNYGYTF. The CDR3 DNA reads as TGCGCCAGCAGCCAAGATTCCCGTTGGGGACAGAATAACTATGGCTACACCTTC. The chain links TRBV4-3 to TRBJ1-2, with TRBD1 matching 7 bases. The CDR3 covers 18 residues. V dropped 0 bases and J dropped 1; count of bases not matched to a gene: 11. Germline lookup yields CDR1 LGHNA and CDR2 YSLEER.

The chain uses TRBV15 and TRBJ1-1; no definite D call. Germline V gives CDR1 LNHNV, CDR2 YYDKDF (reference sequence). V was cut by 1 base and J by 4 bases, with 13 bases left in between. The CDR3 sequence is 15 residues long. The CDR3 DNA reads TGTGCCACCAGCAGAGTGTCCGGGTTGGGCACTGAAGCTTTCTTT. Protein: CATSRVSGLGTEAFF.

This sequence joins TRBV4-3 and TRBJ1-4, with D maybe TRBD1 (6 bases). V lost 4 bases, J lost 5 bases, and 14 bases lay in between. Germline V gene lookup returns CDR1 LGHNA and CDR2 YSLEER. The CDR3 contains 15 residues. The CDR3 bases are TGCGCCAGCAGCCCACAGGGTCTTCCCAATGAAAAACTGTTTTTT. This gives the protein CASSPQGLPNEKLFF.

The CDR3 here is CASSWRGGVQETQYF. CDR3 DNA sequence: TGCGCCAGCAGTTGGAGGGGGGGAGTACAAGAGACCCAGTACTTC. The chain links TRBV5-1 to TRBJ2-5, with D maybe TRBD2 (7 bases). The V end lost 5 bases, the J end lost 2 bases, and 16 bases lay between the germline ends. The CDR3 totals 15 residues. Germline lookup yields CDR1 SGHRS and CDR2 YFSETQ.

The CDR3 nucleotides are TGTGCCAGCAGCAAAGGAAGGACGGGACAGGGAAGGACTGAAGCTTTCTTT. It specifies CASSKGRTGQGRTEAFF. The V and J genes are TRBV21-1 and TRBJ1-1; the tabulated D call, TRBD1, remains unverified against the DNA. TRBV21-1 counts as a pseudogene. The CDR3 consists of 17 residues.

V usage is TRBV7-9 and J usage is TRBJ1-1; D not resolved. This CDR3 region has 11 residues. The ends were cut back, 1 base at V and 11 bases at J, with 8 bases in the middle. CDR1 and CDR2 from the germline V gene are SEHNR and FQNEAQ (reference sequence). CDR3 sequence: CASSLESGAFF. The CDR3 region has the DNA TGTGCCAGCAGCTTAGAGTCGGGGGCTTTCTTT.

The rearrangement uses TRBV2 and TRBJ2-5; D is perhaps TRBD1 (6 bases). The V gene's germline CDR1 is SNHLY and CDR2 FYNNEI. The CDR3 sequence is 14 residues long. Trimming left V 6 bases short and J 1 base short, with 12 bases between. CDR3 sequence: CASRSGTPQETQYF. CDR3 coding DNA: TGTGCCAGCAGATCCGGGACACCCCAAGAGACCCAGTACTTC.

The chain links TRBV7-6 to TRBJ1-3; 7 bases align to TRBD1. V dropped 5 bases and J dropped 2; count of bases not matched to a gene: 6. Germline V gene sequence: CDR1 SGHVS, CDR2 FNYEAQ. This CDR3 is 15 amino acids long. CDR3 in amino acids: CASSLQGTPGNTIYF. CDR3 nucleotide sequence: TGTGCCAGCAGCCTACAGGGGACCCCTGGAAACACCATATATTTT.

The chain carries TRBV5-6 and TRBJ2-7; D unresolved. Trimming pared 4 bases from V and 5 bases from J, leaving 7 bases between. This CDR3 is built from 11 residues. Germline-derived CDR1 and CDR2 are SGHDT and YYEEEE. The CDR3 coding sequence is TGTGCCAGCAGCATTTCAAACGAGCAGTACTTC. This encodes CASSISNEQYF.

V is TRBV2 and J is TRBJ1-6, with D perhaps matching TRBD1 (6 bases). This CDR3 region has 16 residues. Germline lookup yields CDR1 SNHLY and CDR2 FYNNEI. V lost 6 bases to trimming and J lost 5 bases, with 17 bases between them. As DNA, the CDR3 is TGTGCCAGCAGGACTCTTCCAGGGGCCAATAATTCACCCCTCCACTTT. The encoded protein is CASRTLPGANNSPLHF.

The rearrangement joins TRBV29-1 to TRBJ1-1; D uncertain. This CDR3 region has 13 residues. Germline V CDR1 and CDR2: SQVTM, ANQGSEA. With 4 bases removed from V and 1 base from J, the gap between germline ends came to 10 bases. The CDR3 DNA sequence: TGCAGCGTTGCCGGGTCGGGGAACACTGAAGCTTTCTTT. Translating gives CSVAGSGNTEAFF.

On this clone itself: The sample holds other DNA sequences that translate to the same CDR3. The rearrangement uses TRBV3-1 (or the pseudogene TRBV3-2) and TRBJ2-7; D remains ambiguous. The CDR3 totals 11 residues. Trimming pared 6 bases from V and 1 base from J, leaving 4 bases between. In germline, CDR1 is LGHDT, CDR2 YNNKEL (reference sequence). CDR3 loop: CASSHSYEQYF. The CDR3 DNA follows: TGTGCCAGCAGTCATTCCTACGAGCAGTACTTC.

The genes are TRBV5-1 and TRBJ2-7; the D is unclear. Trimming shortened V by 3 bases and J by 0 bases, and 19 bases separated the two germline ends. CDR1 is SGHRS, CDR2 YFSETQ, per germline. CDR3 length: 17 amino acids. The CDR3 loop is CASSSPLHGGSSYEQYF. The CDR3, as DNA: TGCGCCAGCAGCTCCCCCCTACATGGCGGTAGCTCCTACGAGCAGTACTTC.

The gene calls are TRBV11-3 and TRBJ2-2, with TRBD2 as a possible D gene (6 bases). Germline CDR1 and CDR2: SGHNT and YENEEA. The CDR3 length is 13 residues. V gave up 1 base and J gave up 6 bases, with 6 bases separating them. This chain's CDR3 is CASSLAGAGELFF. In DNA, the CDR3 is TGTGCCAGCAGCTTAGCGGGGGCCGGGGAGCTGTTTTTT.

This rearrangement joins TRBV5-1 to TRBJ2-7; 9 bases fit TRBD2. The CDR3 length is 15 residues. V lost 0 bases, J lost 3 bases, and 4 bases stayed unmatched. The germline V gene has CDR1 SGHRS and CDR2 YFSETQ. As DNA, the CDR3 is TGCGCCAGCAGCTTGGGTCTAGCGGGAAACTACGAGCAGTACTTC. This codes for CASSLGLAGNYEQYF.

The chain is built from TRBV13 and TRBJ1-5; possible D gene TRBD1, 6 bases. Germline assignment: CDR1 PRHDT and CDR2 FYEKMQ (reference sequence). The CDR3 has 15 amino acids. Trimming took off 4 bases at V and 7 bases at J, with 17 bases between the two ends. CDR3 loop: CASSSHTGSLQPQHF. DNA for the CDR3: TGTGCCAGCAGCTCACATACAGGGTCTCTCCAGCCCCAGCATTTT.

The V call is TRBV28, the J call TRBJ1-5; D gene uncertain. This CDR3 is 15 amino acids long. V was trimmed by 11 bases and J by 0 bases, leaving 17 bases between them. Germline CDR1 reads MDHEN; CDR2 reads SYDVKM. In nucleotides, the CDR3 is TGTGCCTTCTCCTCGGGAGGCTTTAGCAATCAGCCCCAGCATTTT. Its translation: CAFSSGGFSNQPQHF.

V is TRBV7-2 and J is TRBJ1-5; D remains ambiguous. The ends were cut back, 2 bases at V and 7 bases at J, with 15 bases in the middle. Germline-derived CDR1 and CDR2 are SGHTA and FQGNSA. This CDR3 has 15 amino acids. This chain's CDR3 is CASSLSAGIGQPQHF. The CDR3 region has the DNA TGTGCCAGCAGCTTATCCGCCGGGATTGGGCAGCCCCAGCATTTT.

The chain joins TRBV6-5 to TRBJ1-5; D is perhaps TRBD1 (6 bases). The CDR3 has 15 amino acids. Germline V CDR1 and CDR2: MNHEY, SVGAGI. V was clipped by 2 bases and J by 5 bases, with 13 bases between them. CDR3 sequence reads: CASSYKDSADQPQHF. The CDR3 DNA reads TGTGCCAGCAGTTACAAGGACAGCGCAGATCAGCCCCAGCATTTT.

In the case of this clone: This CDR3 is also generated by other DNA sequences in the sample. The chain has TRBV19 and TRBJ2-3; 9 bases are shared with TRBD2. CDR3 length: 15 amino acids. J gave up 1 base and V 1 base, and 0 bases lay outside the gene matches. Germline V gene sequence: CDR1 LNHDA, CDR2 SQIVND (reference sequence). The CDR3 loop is CASSIGLAGTDTQYF. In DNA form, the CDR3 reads TGTGCCAGTAGTATAGGACTAGCGGGCACAGATACGCAGTATTTT. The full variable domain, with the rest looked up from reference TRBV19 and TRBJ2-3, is DGGITQSPKYLFRKEGQNVTLSCEQNLNHDAMYWYRQDPGQGLRLIYYSQIVNDFQKGDIAEGYSVSREKKESFPLTVTSAQKNPTAFYLCASSIGLAGTDTQYFGPGTRLTVL.

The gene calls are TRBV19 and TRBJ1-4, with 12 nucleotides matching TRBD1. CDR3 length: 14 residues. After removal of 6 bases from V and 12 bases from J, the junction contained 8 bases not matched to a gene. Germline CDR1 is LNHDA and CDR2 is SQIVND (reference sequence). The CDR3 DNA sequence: TGTGCCAGTAGGGAGGGACAGGGGGCGAGGGAACTGTTTTTT. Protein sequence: CASREGQGARELFF.

The CDR3 is CAWSVGAPGANVLTF. As DNA, the CDR3 is TGTGCCTGGAGTGTCGGAGCGCCTGGGGCCAACGTCCTGACTTTC. The V gene is TRBV30, the J gene TRBJ2-6, with D unclear. This CDR3 contains 15 residues. CDR1 GTSNPN and CDR2 SVGIG come from the germline V gene (reference sequence). The V end lost 0 bases, the J end lost 2 bases, and 8 bases lay between the germline ends.

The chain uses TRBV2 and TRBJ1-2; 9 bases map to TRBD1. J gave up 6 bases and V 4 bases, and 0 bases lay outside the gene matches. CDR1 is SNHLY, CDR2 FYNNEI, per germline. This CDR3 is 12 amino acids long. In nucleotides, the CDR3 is TGTGCCAGCAGTGGGACAGGGGATGGCTACACCTTC. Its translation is CASSGTGDGYTF. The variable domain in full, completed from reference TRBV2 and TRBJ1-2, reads EPEVTQTPSHQVTQMGQEVILRCVPISNHLYFYWYRQILGQKVEFLVSFYNNEISEKSEIFDDQFSVERPDGSNFTLKIRSTKLEDSAMYFCASSGTGDGYTFGSGTRLTVV.

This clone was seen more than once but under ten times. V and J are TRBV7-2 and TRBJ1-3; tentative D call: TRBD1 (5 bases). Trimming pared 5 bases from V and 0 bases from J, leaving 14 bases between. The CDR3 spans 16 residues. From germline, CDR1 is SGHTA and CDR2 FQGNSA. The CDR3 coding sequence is TGTGCCAGCAGCCGGGCAGGGTCGTCCTCTGGAAACACCATATATTTT. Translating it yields CASSRAGSSSGNTIYF.

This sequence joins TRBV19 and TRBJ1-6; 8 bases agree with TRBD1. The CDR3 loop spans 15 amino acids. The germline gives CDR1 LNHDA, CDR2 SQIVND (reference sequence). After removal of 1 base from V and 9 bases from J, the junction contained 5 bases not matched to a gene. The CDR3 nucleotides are TGTGCCAGTAGTATAGTCCAGGGGGCAAGTTCACCCCTCCACTTT. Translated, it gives CASSIVQGASSPLHF. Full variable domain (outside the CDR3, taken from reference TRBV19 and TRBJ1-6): DGGITQSPKYLFRKEGQNVTLSCEQNLNHDAMYWYRQDPGQGLRLIYYSQIVNDFQKGDIAEGYSVSREKKESFPLTVTSAQKNPTAFYLCASSIVQGASSPLHFGNGTRLTVT.

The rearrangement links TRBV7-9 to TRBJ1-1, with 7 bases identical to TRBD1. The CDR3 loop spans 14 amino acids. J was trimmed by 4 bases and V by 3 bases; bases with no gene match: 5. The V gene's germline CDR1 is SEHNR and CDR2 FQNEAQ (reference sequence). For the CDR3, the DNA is TGTGCCAGCAGCTTTTCAGGGGGGCCCACTGAAGCTTTCTTT. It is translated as CASSFSGGPTEAFF.

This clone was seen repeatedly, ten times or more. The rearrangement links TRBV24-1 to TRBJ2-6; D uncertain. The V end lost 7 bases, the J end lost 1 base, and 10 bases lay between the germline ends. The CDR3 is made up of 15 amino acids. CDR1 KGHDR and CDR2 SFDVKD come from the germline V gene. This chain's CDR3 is CATSRSGSGANVLTF. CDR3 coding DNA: TGTGCCACCAGCCGTTCGGGTTCTGGGGCCAACGTCCTGACTTTC.

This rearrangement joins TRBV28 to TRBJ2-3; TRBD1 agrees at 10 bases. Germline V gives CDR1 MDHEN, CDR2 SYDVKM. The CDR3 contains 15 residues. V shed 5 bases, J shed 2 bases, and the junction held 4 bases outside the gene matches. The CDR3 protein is CASSGDRGFTDTQYF. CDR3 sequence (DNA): TGTGCCAGCAGTGGGGACAGGGGATTCACAGATACGCAGTATTTT.

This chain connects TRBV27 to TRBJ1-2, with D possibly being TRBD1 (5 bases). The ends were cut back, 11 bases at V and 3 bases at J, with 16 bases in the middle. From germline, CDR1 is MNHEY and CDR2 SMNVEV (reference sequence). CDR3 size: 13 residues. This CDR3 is CASHSGGDYGYTF. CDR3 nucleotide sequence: TGTGCCTCCCATAGCGGGGGGGACTATGGCTACACCTTC.